This record covers a single TCR beta chain. What antigen it recognizes has not been identified. Per-base quality was not reported, and no clone a single base away is much larger than it. The sample belongs to a study of CD8 T cells in Susac syndrome (dated by TCRdb to the late 2010s). With respect to the entire study: Repertoire sequencing was used to test whether CD8+ T cell activation and differentiation in Susac syndrome was antigen driven. The clonality of the CD8+ T cell repertoire was compared across approximately eleven healthy donors, about 14 Susac syndrome patients and about 15 multiple sclerosis patients. The paper as a whole reports these results and caveats: The TCR sequencing and HLA analysis was acknowledged to have included a relatively small number of individuals.

RNA was extracted using the RNeasy kit, and roughly 0.45 to 1 ug of the RNA was reverse transcribed with random hexamers. TCR beta CDR3 regions were amplified with the immunoSEQ multiplex PCR assay covering 54 Vbeta and 13 Jbeta segments. Bias from PCR amplification was corrected by using a synthetic template baseline for primer optimization and for computational correction. Per the original workflow: Reads were annotated to V, D and J genes per IMGT and analyzed with immunoSEQ Analyzer, keeping only productive sequences. Clonality was computed as one minus Shannon entropy normalized by log2 of the number of productive unique sequences. For each patient and control, public and private clones were evaluated within the 100 most prevalent clones. Clones were defined as Susac-specific when absent from the healthy and MS cohorts, from 1,000 to 1,100 published viral clones and from other ImmuneACCESS disease sequences. TCRdb took the public reads, trimmed them with fastp at Q25, ran MiXCR for clone calling and kept in-frame beta chains. Identical CDR3 protein sequences are pooled into one entry, listed with their most common genes and DNA. Here the V and J calls rest on TCRdb's processing, not on the authors' analysis. The sample yields about 440,000 distinct CDR3 sequences; more than 80% were counted once. More than 0.09% of the sample is taken by the ten largest.

Taken from cysteine to phenylalanine, the CDR3 has 17 residues. The CDR3 DNA has 51 bases and is translated from base 1. CDR1 and CDR2 are drawn from the germline V gene (reference sequence): WNHNN, SYGVQD. V sheds 0 bases and J sheds 5 bases, leaving 16 bases between their ends. Peripheral blood CD8+ and CD4+ T cells from healthy donors, Susac syndrome patients and multiple sclerosis patients were profiled by high-throughput TCR beta sequencing. The multiple sclerosis controls were treatment-naive patients who had stable or active relapsing-remitting disease and met the revised McDonald criteria. Bulk CD8+ and CD4+ T cells were purified by magnetic negative isolation, whereas CD8+ TEMRA cells were enriched by FACS. Blood was collected in EDTA tubes and processed within 24 hours, with PBMCs isolated through density gradient centrifugation. PBMCs intended for TCR sequencing were frozen in liquid nitrogen and were later thawed in a 37 degrees C water bath. The sorted or isolated CD4+, CD8+ and CD8+ TEMRA cells reached a purity of at least 90%.

Sequencing was performed on CD8+ T cells from PBMCs. The receptor was isolated from a human donor with multiple sclerosis. The V gene is TRBV10-1 and the J gene is TRBJ2-2; TRBD1 is a possible D gene, resting on 6 matching bases. CDR3 reads: CASSESPTTGDTGELFF. The DNA sequence is TGCGCCAGCAGTGAGTCACCTACGACAGGCGATACCGGGGAGCTGTTTTTT.